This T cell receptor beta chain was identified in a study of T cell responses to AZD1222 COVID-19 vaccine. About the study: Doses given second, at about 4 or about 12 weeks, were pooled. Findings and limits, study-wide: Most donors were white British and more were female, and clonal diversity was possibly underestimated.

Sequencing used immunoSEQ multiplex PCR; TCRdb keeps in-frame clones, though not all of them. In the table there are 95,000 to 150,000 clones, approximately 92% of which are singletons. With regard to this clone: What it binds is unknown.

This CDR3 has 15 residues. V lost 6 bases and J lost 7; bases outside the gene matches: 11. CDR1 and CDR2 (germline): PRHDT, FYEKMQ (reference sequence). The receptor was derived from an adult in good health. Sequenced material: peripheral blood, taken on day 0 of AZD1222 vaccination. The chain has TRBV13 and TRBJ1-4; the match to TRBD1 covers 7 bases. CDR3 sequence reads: CASRLNRGRIEKLFF. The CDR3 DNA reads TGTGCCAGCAGATTAAATAGGGGGCGAATTGAAAAACTGTTTTTT. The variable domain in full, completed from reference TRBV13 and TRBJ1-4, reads AAGVIQSPRHLIKEKRETATLKCYPIPRHDTVYWYQQGPGQDPQFLISFYEKMQSDKGSIPDRFSAQQFSDYHSELNMSSLELGDSALYFCASRLNRGRIEKLFFGSGTQLSVL.